The entry below gives a single TCR beta chain sequence along with its context. Clones were sequenced by immunoSEQ multiplex PCR, and TCRdb holds only the in-frame ones, with some missing. The sample contains around 260,000 clones, around 90% of which appear only once. The sample originates from a study of blood T cell repertoires in COVID-19. Across the whole study: Some COVID-19 samples were acute and others convalescent; all came from the United States, Italy and Spain.

CDR3 length: 15 amino acids. Between the trimmed V and J ends, which lost 5 bases and 3 bases, there was a span of 15 bases. Germline V gene sequence: CDR1 SGHTA, CDR2 FQGNSA. This rearrangement joins TRBV7-2 to TRBJ2-3; D is possibly TRBD2 (6 bases). Sequencing input: peripheral blood. This receptor was obtained from an older woman with COVID-19, enrolled during active disease. In nucleotides, the CDR3 is TGTGCCAGCAGCCGGGGGTCGCGGAATACAGATACGCAGTATTTT. Translated, it gives CASSRGSRNTDTQYF.